This T cell receptor (beta chain) was profiled in a study of blood T cell repertoires in COVID-19. Background on the study: Spain, Italy and the United States supplied samples that represented acute and convalescent COVID-19. The analysed material was cDNA or gDNA that came from T cells, B-cell-depleted T cells, or PBMCs.

This clone was found once. Study processing details: Estimated nucleated cell counts came from reference gene primer amplification. TCRdb's copy holds only in-frame clones and misses some; the assay was immunoSEQ multiplex PCR. V and J calls plus clone size are reproduced from that table; the DNA served to infer D and trimming. The sample lists about 280,000 clones, approximately 86% seen once, with roughly 8.5% in the top ten. V was cut by 1 base and J by 4 bases, with 14 bases left in between. This CDR3 contains 16 residues. The V gene's germline CDR1 is SEHNR and CDR2 FQNEAQ (reference sequence). Sequenced: peripheral blood. This chain joins TRBV7-9 and TRBJ1-5; no definite D call. This receptor was taken from a man aged 40-50 years with active or convalescent COVID-19. The CDR3 here is CASSLVVGRRNQPQHF. DNA of the CDR3: TGTGCCAGCAGCTTAGTTGTGGGCAGAAGAAATCAGCCCCAGCATTTT. The variable domain in full, completed from reference TRBV7-9 and TRBJ1-5, reads DTGVSQNPRHKITKRGQNVTFRCDPISEHNRLYWYRQTLGQGPEFLTYFQNEAQLEKSRLLSDRFSAERPKGSFSTLEIQRTEQGDSAMYLCASSLVVGRRNQPQHFGDGTRLSIL.